A selection of T cell receptor beta chains follows, all from one sample in a study of PD-1 blockade in classical Hodgkin lymphoma. Assay used: immunoSEQ multiplex PCR; TCRdb lists only in-frame clones, some missing. The sample yields around 99,000 clones, roughly 76% seen once. Specimen: peripheral blood mononuclear cells (PBMCs), collected before the second cycle of nivolumab. The receptors stem from a human donor with classical Hodgkin lymphoma. CDR3s include the opening cysteine and the closing phenylalanine or tryptophan. D genes are given only for firm matches. Rows may omit the clone size; those that give it use once, few, many or a size class.

j_gene	d_gene	v_gene	abundance	CDR3aa	CDR3nt
TRBJ2-3	-	TRBV2	-	CASSVFSDTQYF	TGTGCCAGCAGTGTCTTTTCGGATACGCAGTATTTT
TRBJ1-1	-	TRBV5-6	once	CASSGGHLGVAEAFF	TGTGCCAGCAGCGGGGGACACCTGGGGGTGGCTGAAGCTTTCTTT
TRBJ2-7	-	TRBV11-3	once	CASSPGNSYEQYF	TGTGCCAGCAGCCCAGGGAACTCATACGAGCAGTACTTC
TRBJ1-1	-	TRBV5-6	once	CASSLLRQNTEAFF	TGTGCCAGCAGCTTGTTGCGGCAGAACACTGAAGCTTTCTTT
TRBJ2-5	-	TRBV30	-	CAWSAQLQETQYF	TGTGCCTGGAGTGCACAGCTTCAAGAGACCCAGTACTTC
TRBJ2-1	TRBD2	TRBV14	-	CASSLTSGRHNEQFF	TGTGCCAGCAGCCTGACTAGCGGGAGGCACAATGAGCAGTTCTTC
TRBJ2-7	TRBD2	TRBV19	-	CASSITAGLVSYEQYF	TGTGCCAGTAGTATAACAGCGGGGCTCGTCTCCTACGAGCAGTACTTC
TRBJ2-3	-	TRBV28	medium-sized	CASSFVAGTDTQYF	TGTGCCAGCAGTTTCGTGGCGGGTACAGATACGCAGTATTTT
TRBJ1-1	-	TRBV10-3	few	CAISQTGNTEAFF	TGTGCCATCAGCCAGACAGGCAACACTGAAGCTTTCTTT
TRBJ2-1	-	TRBV29-1	-	CSVGRVWGSYNEQFF	TGCAGCGTTGGAAGGGTCTGGGGGTCCTACAATGAGCAGTTCTTC
TRBJ1-4	-	TRBV4-1	-	CASSSGSLSEKLFF	TGCGCCAGCAGCTCGGGGAGTTTAAGTGAAAAACTGTTTTTT
TRBJ2-1	-	TRBV7-6	-	CASSPRLYNEQFF	TGTGCCAGCAGCCCCCGTCTGTACAATGAGCAGTTCTTC
TRBJ2-5	-	TRBV27	few	CASSVRGASNYQETQYF	TGTGCCAGCAGCGTTCGGGGGGCGAGCAATTACCAAGAGACCCAGTACTTC
TRBJ2-7	-	TRBV5-4	-	CASSSTGHSYEQYF	TGTGCCAGCAGCTCCACAGGACACTCCTACGAGCAGTACTTC
TRBJ2-7	TRBD2	TRBV11-2	-	CASSLLAGGGYEQYF	TGTGCCAGCAGCTTACTAGCGGGAGGTGGTTACGAGCAGTACTTC
TRBJ2-2	-	TRBV6-5	-	CASRGRAFTGELFF	TGTGCCAGTAGGGGGAGGGCCTTCACCGGGGAGCTGTTTTTT